A selection of T cell receptor beta chains follows, all from one sample in a study of shared clonotypes between healthy human individuals. The table came from immunoSEQ multiplex PCR; TCRdb's copy has only in-frame clones and leaves some out. The sample has about 660,000 clones, under 80% seen once. The sequencing input was memory CD4+ T cells sorted from blood. The receptors stem from a woman in her 30s in good health. Each CDR3 is given with its conserved first and last residue. D genes are given only for firm matches. Some rows mark clone size as missing; the rest say once, few, many or name a class of expanded clone.

V: TRBV18; D: -; size: -; J: TRBJ2-3; CDR3: CASSPNLQAEGADTQYF; DNA: TGTGCCAGCTCACCAAATCTACAGGCTGAGGGGGCAGATACGCAGTATTTT
V: TRBV28; D: TRBD1; size: -; J: TRBJ1-6; CDR3: CASRTGEGEHSPLHF; DNA: TGTGCCAGCCGGACAGGGGAAGGAGAGCATTCACCCCTCCACTTT
V: TRBV11-2; D: -; size: -; J: TRBJ2-3; CDR3: CASRVPGTDTQYF; DNA: TGTGCCAGCAGGGTCCCTGGGACAGATACGCAGTATTTT
V: TRBV29-1; D: -; size: many; J: TRBJ2-7; CDR3: CSVESGWDGFYEQYF; DNA: TGCAGCGTTGAATCTGGGTGGGACGGATTTTACGAGCAGTACTTC
V: TRBV18; D: -; size: many; J: TRBJ1-1; CDR3: CASSPVGVGTEAFF; DNA: TGTGCCAGCTCACCAGTAGGCGTCGGGACTGAAGCTTTCTTT
V: TRBV27; D: -; size: -; J: TRBJ1-5; CDR3: CASSLSPYNQPQHF; DNA: TGTGCCAGCAGTTTGTCACCCTACAATCAGCCCCAGCATTTT
V: TRBV30; D: -; size: many; J: TRBJ1-1; CDR3: CASILRGTEAFF; DNA: TGTGCCTCTATTCTGAGGGGCACTGAAGCTTTCTTT
V: TRBV6-1; D: -; size: -; J: TRBJ1-5; CDR3: CASSWPPGPQHF; DNA: TGTGCCAGCAGTTGGCCTCCTGGGCCCCAGCATTTT
V: TRBV28; D: -; size: -; J: TRBJ2-3; CDR3: CATRDQLRTDTQYF; DNA: TGTGCCACCCGAGACCAACTTCGCACAGATACGCAGTATTTT
V: TRBV6-5; D: TRBD2; size: -; J: TRBJ2-2; CDR3: CASTRTSGHTGELFF; DNA: TGTGCCAGCACCCGGACTAGCGGCCACACCGGGGAGCTGTTTTTT
V: TRBV27; D: -; size: few; J: TRBJ2-1; CDR3: CASSRPTHYNEQFF; DNA: TGTGCCAGCAGCCGACCAACCCACTACAATGAGCAGTTCTTC
V: TRBV5-1; D: -; size: -; J: TRBJ1-2; CDR3: CASSLEPDYGYTF; DNA: TGCGCCAGCAGCTTGGAACCGGACTATGGCTACACCTTC
V: TRBV5-5; D: TRBD2; size: -; J: TRBJ2-3; CDR3: CASSLTPTSGRYRSTDTQYF; DNA: TGTGCCAGCAGCCTGACACCAACTAGCGGGAGGTATCGGAGCACAGATACGCAGTATTTT
V: TRBV4-1; D: -; size: -; J: TRBJ1-5; CDR3: CASSQGTYSNQPQHF; DNA: TGCGCCAGCAGCCAGGGGACTTATAGCAATCAGCCCCAGCATTTT
V: TRBV10-3; D: -; size: few; J: TRBJ2-7; CDR3: CAISGQISYEQYF; DNA: TGTGCCATCAGCGGTCAAATTAGCTACGAGCAGTACTTC
V: TRBV5-1; D: -; size: -; J: TRBJ1-5; CDR3: CASSSGSDLGSNQPQHF; DNA: TGCGCCAGCAGCTCAGGGTCCGATCTGGGTAGCAATCAGCCCCAGCATTTT
V: TRBV5-1; D: -; size: -; J: TRBJ2-3; CDR3: CASSRRGELLADTQYF; DNA: TGCGCCAGCAGCCGGAGGGGGGAACTTTTAGCAGATACGCAGTATTTT
V: TRBV6-1; D: TRBD1; size: -; J: TRBJ1-1; CDR3: CASSDRGDRTEAFF; DNA: TGTGCCAGCAGTGACAGGGGGGATCGGACTGAAGCTTTCTTT
V: TRBV30; D: -; size: -; J: TRBJ2-1; CDR3: CAWSGPPAYNEQFF; DNA: TGTGCCTGGAGTGGACCCCCTGCCTACAATGAGCAGTTCTTC
V: TRBV5-1; D: TRBD2; size: few; J: TRBJ2-7; CDR3: CASSGNRASGTSGPYEQYF; DNA: TGCGCCAGCAGCGGGAACAGGGCATCTGGGACTAGCGGCCCCTACGAGCAGTACTTC
V: TRBV6-1; D: -; size: -; J: TRBJ2-1; CDR3: CASRGSSYNEQFF; DNA: TGTGCCAGCAGGGGTAGCTCCTACAATGAGCAGTTCTTC
V: TRBV5-1; D: -; size: once; J: TRBJ2-7; CDR3: CASSSGQTKYEQYF; DNA: TGCGCCAGCAGCTCGGGACAAACTAAGTACGAGCAGTACTTC
V: TRBV7-8; D: -; size: -; J: TRBJ1-5; CDR3: CASSLDPHNQPQHF; DNA: TGTGCCAGCAGCTTAGATCCCCATAATCAGCCCCAGCATTTT
V: TRBV10-2; D: -; size: -; J: TRBJ2-7; CDR3: CASSEGPLAFYEQYF; DNA: TGCGCCAGCAGTGAGGGGCCGTTAGCTTTCTACGAGCAGTACTTC
V: TRBV7-2; D: -; size: -; J: TRBJ1-2; CDR3: CASRQTGHYGYTF; DNA: TGTGCCAGCAGACAGACAGGACACTATGGCTACACCTTC
V: TRBV19; D: -; size: -; J: TRBJ2-2; CDR3: CASSHTPNTNTGELFF; DNA: TGTGCCAGTAGTCATACACCCAATACGAACACCGGGGAGCTGTTTTTT
V: TRBV28; D: -; size: -; J: TRBJ1-5; CDR3: CASSLQVAQPQHF; DNA: TGTGCCAGCAGTTTACAGGTTGCACAGCCCCAGCATTTT
V: TRBV28; D: -; size: -; J: TRBJ1-5; CDR3: CASSLTGTLWSNQPQHF; DNA: TGTGCCAGCAGTTTAACCGGGACACTATGGAGCAATCAGCCCCAGCATTTT
V: TRBV7-9; D: -; size: -; J: TRBJ1-4; CDR3: CASSLARDNEKLFF; DNA: TGTGCCAGCAGCTTAGCCAGAGATAATGAAAAACTGTTTTTT
V: TRBV5-4; D: -; size: -; J: TRBJ1-2; CDR3: CASSQDEGYGYTF; DNA: TGTGCCAGCAGCCAGGACGAAGGCTATGGCTACACCTTC
V: TRBV11-2; D: TRBD1; size: -; J: TRBJ2-7; CDR3: CASSFVGTGPYEQYF; DNA: TGTGCCAGCAGCTTTGTCGGGACAGGGCCCTACGAGCAGTACTTC
V: TRBV18; D: -; size: -; J: TRBJ1-1; CDR3: CASSPQEARWNTEAFF; DNA: TGTGCCAGCTCACCACAAGAGGCGAGGTGGAACACTGAAGCTTTCTTT
V: TRBV7-8; D: -; size: -; J: TRBJ2-7; CDR3: CASSLGGGLSYEQYF; DNA: TGTGCCAGCAGCTTAGGTGGGGGTTTGAGCTACGAGCAGTACTTC
V: TRBV6-5; D: -; size: -; J: TRBJ1-1; CDR3: CASTRRPGRHTEAFF; DNA: TGTGCCAGCACCCGCCGCCCAGGGAGGCACACTGAAGCTTTCTTT
V: TRBV4-1; D: -; size: -; J: TRBJ1-4; CDR3: CASSQDGGQGRKKLFF; DNA: TGCGCCAGCAGCCAAGATGGAGGCCAGGGTCGGAAAAAACTGTTTTTT
V: TRBV11-2; D: -; size: -; J: TRBJ2-7; CDR3: CASSFRDYEQYF; DNA: TGTGCCAGCAGCTTCAGGGATTACGAGCAGTACTTC
V: TRBV28; D: TRBD1; size: few; J: TRBJ1-5; CDR3: CASSLLTNYRGRNQPQHF; DNA: TGTGCCAGCAGTTTACTAACCAATTACAGGGGACGCAATCAGCCCCAGCATTTT